Below, one T cell receptor beta chain is given with its context. Its antigen is unknown. This sample stems from a study of T cell responses to AZD1222 COVID-19 vaccine. Study findings and constraints: Elevations in Spike-specific TCR breadth and depth followed administration of two AZD1222 doses. Regions 160-218 and 743-854 held dominance among vaccine-associated CD4 TCRs, which spanned spike. Only six individuals given AZD1222 were seropositive at baseline.

V was pared by 4 bases and J by 4 bases, with 6 bases between. Germline assignment: CDR1 LNHDA and CDR2 SQIVND (reference sequence). CDR3 length: 12 residues. Assay used: immunoSEQ multiplex PCR; TCRdb lists only in-frame clones, some missing. The data hold about 120,000 clones, with around 89% observed a single time. The material was peripheral blood, obtained on day 0 of AZD1222 vaccination. This sequence originates from an adult in good health. The chain joins TRBV19 to TRBJ2-3; D is undetermined. CDR3 nucleotide sequence: TGTGCCAGTAGTAGAGGACCAGATACGCAGTATTTT. Encoded protein: CASSRGPDTQYF. The variable domain in full, completed from reference TRBV19 and TRBJ2-3, reads DGGITQSPKYLFRKEGQNVTLSCEQNLNHDAMYWYRQDPGQGLRLIYYSQIVNDFQKGDIAEGYSVSREKKESFPLTVTSAQKNPTAFYLCASSRGPDTQYFGPGTRLTVL.